This TCR beta chain originates from a study of cytomegalovirus exposure and HLA in healthy donors (dated by TCRdb to 2016 to 2017). About the study as a whole: According to a later analysis, one platform produced both the approximately 110 validation repertoires and the 620 or so repertoires of the first cohort. The study aimed to test whether signatures of past pathogen exposure could be identified by cataloging public T cell receptors. In addition to the first cohort of 650 to 800 subjects, a separate validation cohort of 130 or so different subjects was used. The study combined high-throughput TCR immunosequencing, statistical association of individual TCRs with disease status, and machine learning to predict cytomegalovirus infection status.

Concerning this clone: Its specific antigen is unknown. Nothing much larger sits one base from this clone, and base qualities are not available.

The donors were included in the validation cohort of 120 subjects, a group kept apart from the approximately 650-subject first cohort. Findings and caveats that apply to the study as a whole: The classifier was reported to diagnose cytomegalovirus status with high specificity and sensitivity in both the original and validation cohorts. In vitro tests confirmed that a few of the cytomegalovirus-associated TCR beta chains recognize cytomegalovirus antigens. Of the cluster scores, approximately 94% were above 0 in a later analysis, which found that TCRs clustered in the first cohort also tended to co-occur in the 95 to 150 validation repertoires. The authors suggested that the approach could potentially be generalized to other disease states and immunological phenotypes. A later analysis lacked HLA typing for the validation cohort, so it scored co-occurrence in that cohort across all 120 or so repertoires. Across donors, most TCR sequences were observed very rarely, whereas some public TCRs were present in many individuals. The study gave a list of 150 to 200 TCR beta chains associated with cytomegalovirus.

Libraries were made using the immunoSEQ multiplex PCR assay. Per the original workflow: A statistical classification framework was built for diagnosing cytomegalovirus status from the catalog of TCR beta chain sequences. Not all clones reach the TCRdb copy of this immuneACCESS table, which keeps in-frame sequences only. Checked studies attribute under half of the gap to unresolved V genes and leave the rest unexplained. V and J calls and clone size are given by that table; D and trimming were obtained from the DNA. For this sample the table gives 150,000 to 200,000 clones, of which roughly 88% were detected only once. In total, the top ten clones hold more than 1.1% of the sample. Trimming removed 0 bases from V and 3 bases from J; the gene matches leave 6 bases unexplained. The germline V gene specifies SGHDT as CDR1 and YYEEEE as CDR2. Spanning cysteine to phenylalanine, the CDR3 consists of 15 amino acids. Only the CDR3 DNA stays, 45 bases, in frame from base 1.

The TCR comes from a young woman in good health and CMV-seronegative. Sequenced sample: PBMCs. The sequence joins TRBV5-6 to TRBJ2-7; TRBD1 matches 7 bases in the middle. This receptor carries the CDR3 CASSLEGQPSYEQYF. Read as DNA, the sequence is TGTGCCAGCAGCTTGGAGGGACAGCCGAGCTACGAGCAGTACTTC.